This T cell receptor (beta chain) was captured in a study of blood T cell repertoires in COVID-19. Background on the study: Acute and convalescent COVID-19 samples came from the United States, Italy and Spain. PBMCs, B-cell-depleted T cells, or T cells were the source of the cDNA or gDNA that made up the material.

V trimming: 5 bases; J trimming: 2 bases; junction bases outside the gene matches: 6. Germline V lookup: CDR1 LNHDA, CDR2 SQIVND (reference sequence). The CDR3 runs to 15 residues. The authors' processing: Researchers report that nucleated cell counts were estimated from reference gene primer amplification. Measured with immunoSEQ multiplex PCR; TCRdb has only the in-frame clones, and not every one. V and J calls and clone size come straight from that table; D and trimming were deduced from the DNA. The table lists about 55,000 clones, around nine tenths of them singletons. This clonotype was obtained from a man in his 60s with active COVID-19. The sample taken for sequencing was peripheral blood. This sequence joins TRBV19 and TRBJ1-5; 7 bases are a match to TRBD1. In nucleotides, the CDR3 is TGTGCCAGTAGTCCCGGGCAGGGGGGCAATCAGCCCCAGCATTTT. It specifies CASSPGQGGNQPQHF.